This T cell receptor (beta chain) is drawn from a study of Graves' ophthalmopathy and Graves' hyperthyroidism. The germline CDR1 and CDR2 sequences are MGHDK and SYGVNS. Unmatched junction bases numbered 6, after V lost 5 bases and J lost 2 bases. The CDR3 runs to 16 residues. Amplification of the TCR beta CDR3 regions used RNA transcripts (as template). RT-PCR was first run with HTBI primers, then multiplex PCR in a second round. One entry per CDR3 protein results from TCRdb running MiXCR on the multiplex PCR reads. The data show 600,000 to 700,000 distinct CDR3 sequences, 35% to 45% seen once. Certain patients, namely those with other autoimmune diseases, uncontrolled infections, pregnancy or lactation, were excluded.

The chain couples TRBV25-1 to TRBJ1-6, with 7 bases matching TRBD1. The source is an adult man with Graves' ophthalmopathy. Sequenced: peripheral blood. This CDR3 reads CASSPDRLPYNSPLHF. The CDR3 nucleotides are TGTGCCAGCAGTCCGGACAGGCTCCCCTATAATTCACCCCTCCACTTT.